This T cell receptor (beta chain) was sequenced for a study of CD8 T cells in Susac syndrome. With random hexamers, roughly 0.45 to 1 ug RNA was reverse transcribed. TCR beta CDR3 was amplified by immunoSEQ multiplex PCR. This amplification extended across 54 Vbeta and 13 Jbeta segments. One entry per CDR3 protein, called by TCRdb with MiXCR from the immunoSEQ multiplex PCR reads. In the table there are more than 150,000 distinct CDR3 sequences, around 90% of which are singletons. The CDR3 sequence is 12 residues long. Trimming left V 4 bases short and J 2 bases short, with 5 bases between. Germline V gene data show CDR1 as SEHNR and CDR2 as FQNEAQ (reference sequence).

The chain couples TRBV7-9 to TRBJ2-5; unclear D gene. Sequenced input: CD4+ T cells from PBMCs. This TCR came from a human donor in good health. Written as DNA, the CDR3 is TGTGCCAGCAGCTCCGATCAAGAGACCCAGTACTTC. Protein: CASSSDQETQYF.